The source of this TCR beta chain is a study of regulatory T cells in long-lasting Graves disease. The table lists this clonotype with many counts. Antigen unknown. Study-wide results and limits: Persistent cases favored TRBV28, TRBJ1-2 and TRBJ2-5.

Time point: newly diagnosed GD, antithyroid drugs for less than 3 months. RNA from PBMCs was the source of the TCR library. Arm-PCR with iRepertoire HTBI primers amplified the CDR3 regions for these TCR beta libraries. TCRdb called the multiplex PCR reads again in MiXCR, with one record for every CDR3 protein. The table shows around 400,000 distinct CDR3 sequences, with approximately 12% occurring only once. The CDR3 is 15 amino acids. Germline V gene data show CDR1 as LGHNA and CDR2 as YSLEER. V gave up 4 bases and J gave up 7 bases, with 17 bases separating them. These data were likewise used in another study, on T cells in Graves' hyperthyroidism and ophthalmopathy. From that study: Clinical symptoms, serum thyroxine and TRAb, thyroid ultrasound and orbital computed tomography together formed the diagnostic basis.

V usage is TRBV4-3 and J usage is TRBJ1-5; D is uncertain. The clonotype comes from a woman aged 18-35 years with Graves disease. Sequenced here: peripheral blood mononuclear cells (PBMCs), sampled at new diagnosis, from a patient treated with antithyroid drugs. For the CDR3, the DNA is TGCGCCAGCAGCCTCTCCCGTACGAAGGACCAGCCCCAGCATTTT. It yields the protein CASSLSRTKDQPQHF.